One sample yielded the 19 T cell receptor beta chains listed below, sequenced in a study of blood T cells in healthy people across ages. Alongside a J-beta primer mix, a sample-barcoded 5' primer served in a second PCR lasting about 6 to 11 cycles. TCRdb re-analysed the 5' RACE reads in MiXCR, keeping a single row per CDR3 protein. Here the sample spans approximately 1,100,000 distinct CDR3 sequences, under 45% being singletons. The sample taken for sequencing was blood. The source of these receptors is a woman aged 60 to 75 in good health.

Notes on this clonotype: Given a much more abundant clone one base away, this may be a read error. The rearrangement links TRBV29-1 to TRBJ2-3, with 11 bases identical to TRBD1. V trimming: 6 bases; J trimming: 8 bases; junction bases outside the gene matches: 7. CDR1 is SQVTM, CDR2 ANQGSEA, per germline. The CDR3 runs to 13 residues. CDR3 sequence reads: CSVGGQGAGTQYF. The DNA for the CDR3 is TGCAGCGTGGGAGGACAGGGGGCAGGTACGCAGTATTTT.

J is TRBJ1-2 and V is TRBV20-1; TRBD1 is a possible D gene (5 bases). The V gene's germline CDR1 is DFQATT and CDR2 SNEGSKA (reference sequence). The CDR3 loop spans 12 amino acids. V lost 6 bases to trimming and J lost 6 bases, with 14 bases between them. The CDR3 loop is CSAPPGTNGYTF. DNA for the CDR3: TGCAGTGCCCCGCCGGGGACTAATGGCTACACCTTC.

This rearrangement joins TRBV29-1 to TRBJ1-2, with D possibly matching TRBD1 (5 bases). Germline CDR1 and CDR2: SQVTM and ANQGSEA. V was trimmed by 7 bases and J by 6 bases, leaving 18 bases between them. This CDR3 has 13 residues. CDR3 nucleotides: TGCAGCGACCTAGGGGCAGGGAACCATGGCTACACCTTC. The encoded protein is CSDLGAGNHGYTF.

The J gene is TRBJ1-5, the V gene TRBV7-9; weak D call: TRBD1 (5 bases). CDR1 and CDR2 (germline): SEHNR, FQNEAQ (reference sequence). V was pared by 5 bases and J by 0 bases, with 14 bases between. The CDR3 sequence is 16 residues long. The DNA of the CDR3 is TGTGCCAGCAGCGGGGGACGGATTAATAGCAATCAGCCCCAGCATTTT. This encodes CASSGGRINSNQPQHF.

This clonotype turned up a few times. The chain uses TRBV6-5 and TRBJ1-2; 7 nucleotides agree with TRBD1. CDR1 is MNHEY and CDR2 is SVGAGI in the germline V gene. The CDR3 loop spans 14 amino acids. Trimming took 8 bases from V and 5 from J; bases not matched to a gene: 11. CDR3 region: CASCPTGPPYGYTF. The CDR3 bases are TGTGCCAGCTGTCCGACAGGGCCCCCTTATGGCTACACCTTC.

This chain uses TRBV20-1 with TRBJ2-7; TRBD2 might be the D (5 bases). CDR1 DFQATT and CDR2 SNEGSKA come from the germline V gene (reference sequence). The V end was cut by 6 bases, the J end by 6 bases, with 18 bases between. The CDR3 covers 13 residues. For the CDR3, the DNA is TGCAGTGCCAAAGAGGGCCCTCGGGGCGAGCAGTACTTC. This gives the protein CSAKEGPRGEQYF.

Only a few counts were recorded for this clonotype. This chain connects TRBV11-1 to TRBJ2-5, with 12 bases aligning to TRBD2. V lost 5 bases to trimming and J lost 11 bases; unmatched junction nucleotides: 15. This CDR3 has 16 amino acids. CDR1 is SGHAT and CDR2 is FQDESV in the germline V gene (reference sequence). CDR3 nucleotides: TGTGCCAGCAGCCGTGGACTAGCGGGACCTCAAGGGGAGCAGTACTTC. It is translated as CASSRGLAGPQGEQYF.

This rearrangement joins TRBV9 to TRBJ2-3, with TRBD1 matching 8 bases. CDR1 is SGDLS and CDR2 is YYNGEE in the germline V gene. Losses at the gene ends were 3 bases for V and 2 bases for J; bases not matched to a gene: 5. The CDR3 totals 15 residues. CDR3 sequence reads: CASSAWTGSTDTQYF. The CDR3 region has the DNA TGTGCCAGCAGCGCCTGGACAGGGTCCACAGATACGCAGTATTTT.

This clonotype was recorded a few times. The V gene is TRBV6-2 or TRBV6-3, the J gene TRBJ1-6, with TRBD1 as a possible D gene (5 bases). V shed 2 bases and J shed 5 bases, with 10 bases lying between them. The length of the CDR3 is 15 residues. Germline V gene lookup returns CDR1 MNHEY and CDR2 SVGEGT. CDR3 region: CASSYGGANNSPLHF. The CDR3 nucleotides read TGTGCCAGCAGTTACGGAGGGGCTAATAATTCACCCCTCCACTTT.

The chain has TRBV10-3 and TRBJ2-3; D not certain. V was clipped by 11 bases and J by 3 bases, with 21 bases between them. The CDR3 length is 15 residues. CDR1 is ENHRY, CDR2 SYGVKD, per germline. This CDR3 is CASEAPESQTDTQYF. CDR3 sequence (DNA): TGTGCCTCAGAGGCGCCGGAAAGTCAGACAGATACGCAGTATTTT.

This chain joins TRBV3-1 and TRBJ2-3; D gene ambiguous. Trimming left V 5 bases short and J 0 bases short, with 12 bases between. The CDR3 has 15 residues. The germline V gene has CDR1 LGHDT and CDR2 YNNKEL (reference sequence). The CDR3: CASSSRQTSTDTQYF. The CDR3 bases are TGTGCCAGCAGCAGCCGACAAACTAGCACAGATACGCAGTATTTT.

The chain links TRBV4-1 to TRBJ1-6; tentative D call: TRBD1 (5 bases). From germline, CDR1 is MGHRA and CDR2 YSYEKL. Trimming removed 4 bases at V and 7 bases at J, with 17 bases between. The CDR3 is made up of 16 amino acids. CDR3 sequence: CASSPEGTATNSPLHF. The DNA for the CDR3 is TGCGCCAGCAGCCCAGAAGGGACGGCAACCAATTCACCCCTCCACTTT.

The V gene is TRBV9, the J gene TRBJ1-1; possible D gene TRBD1, 5 bases. Germline assignment: CDR1 SGDLS and CDR2 YYNGEE. With 0 bases removed from V and 4 bases from J, the gap between germline ends came to 13 bases. The CDR3 has 15 amino acids. The CDR3 protein is CASSVDPGMRTEAFF. The CDR3 DNA follows: TGTGCCAGCAGCGTAGATCCAGGGATGCGCACTGAAGCTTTCTTT.

A few counts support this clonotype. The genes are TRBV9 and TRBJ1-1, with D possibly TRBD1 on 6 matching bases. The CDR3 consists of 12 residues. The germline gives CDR1 SGDLS, CDR2 YYNGEE. Trimming took off 0 bases at V and 11 bases at J, with 11 bases between the two ends. This chain's CDR3 is CASSVVGGEAFF. As DNA, the CDR3 is TGTGCCAGCAGCGTAGTTGGGGGCGAGGCTTTCTTT.

V gene TRBV9 combines with J gene TRBJ2-7, with 7 bases identical to TRBD2. CDR3 length: 16 amino acids. Germline CDR1 reads SGDLS; CDR2 reads YYNGEE. V shed 1 base, J shed 3 bases, and the junction held 10 bases outside the gene matches. The CDR3 coding sequence is TGTGCCAGCAGCGTACAGCGTAAGCGGGAAGGCTACGAGCAGTACTTC. Translation gives CASSVQRKREGYEQYF.

The genes are TRBV9 and TRBJ2-1, with TRBD1 as a possible D gene (5 bases). Germline-derived CDR1 and CDR2 are SGDLS and YYNGEE. V was shortened by 0 bases and J by 6 bases, with 16 bases between the two germline ends. The CDR3 contains 16 residues. DNA of the CDR3: TGTGCCAGCAGCGTAGCCAGGGTAGGTAAGGTCAATGAGCAGTTCTTC. This sequence encodes CASSVARVGKVNEQFF.

Worth noting for this clonotype: Relative to the germline gene, one junction end is altered; a read error may explain this. The chain's CDR3 is CASNVVGGTDTQYF. The DNA of the CDR3 is TGTGCCAGCAACGTAGTTGGCGGGACAGATACGCAGTATTTT. The chain links TRBV9 to TRBJ2-3, with TRBD2 as a possible D gene (5 bases). CDR1 and CDR2 (germline): SGDLS, YYNGEE. This CDR3 has 14 amino acids.

This clonotype was observed a handful of times. The chain has TRBV25-1 and TRBJ2-5; 10 nucleotides align to TRBD2. Germline CDR1 and CDR2: MGHDK and SYGVNS. This CDR3 is 17 amino acids long. After removal of 1 base from V and 5 bases from J, the junction contained 10 bases not matched to a gene. CDR3 sequence reads: CASSELMASGSPETQYF. Written as DNA, the CDR3 is TGTGCCAGCAGTGAATTGATGGCTAGCGGGAGTCCTGAGACCCAGTACTTC.

This clonotype occurred once. This rearrangement joins TRBV5-1 to TRBJ2-7, with a weak D call TRBD2 (5 bases). Germline V lookup: CDR1 SGHRS, CDR2 YFSETQ. V was shortened by 1 base and J by 0 bases, with 11 bases between the two germline ends. The CDR3 covers 15 residues. CDR3 protein: CASSLYPGSSYEQYF. The DNA of the CDR3 is TGCGCCAGCAGCTTGTATCCGGGGAGCTCCTACGAGCAGTACTTC.